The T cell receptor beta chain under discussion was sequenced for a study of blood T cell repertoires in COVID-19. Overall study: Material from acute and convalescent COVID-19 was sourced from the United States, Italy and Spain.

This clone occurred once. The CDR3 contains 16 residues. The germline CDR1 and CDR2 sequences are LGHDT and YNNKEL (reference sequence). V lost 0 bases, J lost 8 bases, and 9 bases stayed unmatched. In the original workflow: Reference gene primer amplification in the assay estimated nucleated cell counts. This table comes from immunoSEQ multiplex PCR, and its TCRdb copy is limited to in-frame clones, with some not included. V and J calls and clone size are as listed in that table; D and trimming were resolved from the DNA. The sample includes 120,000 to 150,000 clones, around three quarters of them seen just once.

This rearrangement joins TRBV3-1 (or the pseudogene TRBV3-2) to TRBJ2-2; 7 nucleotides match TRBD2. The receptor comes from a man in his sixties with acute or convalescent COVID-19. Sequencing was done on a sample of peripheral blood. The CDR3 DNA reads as TGTGCCAGCAGCCAAGAGAGCGGGGCCCTAGGGGGGGAGCTGTTTTTT. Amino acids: CASSQESGALGGELFF.